This TCR beta chain is from a study of T cells in Graves' hyperthyroidism and ophthalmopathy (dated by TCRdb to between 2018 and 2020). Regarding the complete study: Peripheral blood was collected at initial diagnosis, before any treatment. A discovery cohort of about a hundred patients, 43 with Graves' ophthalmopathy and 55 to 65 with stable Graves' hyperthyroidism, was used to find distinguishing TCR V-J signatures. After sampling, hyperthyroidism patients received methimazole starting at 30 mg daily, and ophthalmopathy patients received high-dose intravenous methylprednisolone. In several Graves' hyperthyroidism patients, the study also compared T-cell repertoires from thyroid tissue with T-cell repertoires from blood. According to the paper, TCR Vbeta CDR3 sequencing was carried out on approximately 140 peripheral blood samples, which came from under 50 ophthalmopathy, around 74 hyperthyroidism and around 17 progressor patients. Prospective prediction of ophthalmopathy was tested in an independent validation cohort of under 20 hyperthyroidism patients and 15 to 17 patients who later progressed to ophthalmopathy. The approximately 90 discovery patients were randomly split 7:3 into training and test sets.

Moderately to severely active disease, a Clinical Activity Score of at least 3, a NOSPECS grade of at least 4, and a duration under 3 months were present in ophthalmopathy patients. Patients with uncontrolled infections, other autoimmune diseases, pregnancy or lactation were excluded. Clinical symptoms, serum thyroxine and TRAb, thyroid ultrasound, and orbital computed tomography formed the basis for the diagnoses. PBMCs were isolated from approximately 10 ml of fresh peripheral blood by Ficoll-Paque density gradient centrifugation. Total RNA was extracted using Trizol reagent, and RNA quality was assessed on an Agilent 2100 Bioanalyzer. This clonotype was seen a few times. Its recognized antigen is unknown. Qualities for individual bases were not recorded, and no much larger clone is one base off. TCR beta CDR3 regions were amplified from RNA transcripts. A first-round RT-PCR of the TCR CDR3 used the HTBI primer set with the Qiagen OneStep RT-PCR kit. Libraries were constructed in a second round of multiplex PCR, after which size selection and purification were performed. Paired-end sequencing of the libraries was performed with 100 bp reads on an Illumina HiSeq2000. The study's processing was this. SOAPnuke was used to process the raw data, removing reads that contained adapters or uncalled bases, had a mean Phred below 15, or lacked an exact match to the constant primer or identifier. COPE v1.2.5 was used to merge the high-quality paired reads, and each unique nucleotide sequence was defined as a clonotype. MiTCR v1.1 was used to align clonotypes to the IMGT TRBV, TRBD and TRBJ reference segments. The analysis was restricted to V-J combinations with a frequency above 0.0001, which together covered just over 99% of the repertoires. A TCS score was defined as the ratio of F50 (clonal expansion) to E x V (chaos), with BLOSUM62-based TCRdist applied between CDR3 peptides within each V-J. Welch's t-statistics and random forest reduced several hundred V-J features to roughly 13, which were used in a naive Bayes classifier (R e1071). The public reads were quality trimmed at Q25 with fastp and then assembled into clones with MiXCR by TCRdb, keeping productive beta chains. Rows with a matching CDR3 protein are joined into one entry that keeps the most common DNA and genes. For this entry, the V and J calls and clone size follow TCRdb and not the study's own pipeline. A total of a few hundred thousand distinct CDR3 sequences appear in this sample, about a sixth of them only once. In total, the top ten clones hold 2.5% to 4% of the sample.

Here is what the overall study found, with its caveats: Blood samples also contained most of the expanded thyroid clonotypes (frequency above 0.001), which suggests that blood repertoires may reflect thyroid immune responses. Ophthalmopathy was separated from stable hyperthyroidism by a 13 V-J signature model, with over 85% sensitivity and approximately 81% specificity obtained in cross-validation and 80%/75% obtained in testing. Sample size was not statistically predetermined, and investigators were not blinded to group allocation. In validation, progression to ophthalmopathy was predicted by the model with nearly 71% sensitivity and nearly 75% specificity, a median of roughly 6.4 months before onset.

V is pared back by 3 bases and J by 1 base, with 9 bases lying between the germline termini. The CDR3 covers 15 residues, taking in both the cysteine and the phenylalanine. Only the CDR3 part of the read is kept: 45 bases, read in frame from the first base. The germline V gene (reference sequence) yields SEHNR for CDR1 and FQNEAQ for CDR2. The clonotype comes from a middle-aged woman with Graves' ophthalmopathy. The sample consisted of blood. Recombination connected TRBV7-9 to TRBJ2-2; the D call could be TRBD1 or TRBD2, with each sharing 5 bases. The CDR3 region has the sequence CASSLWGLNTGELFF. The DNA reads TGTGCCAGCAGCTTGTGGGGGTTGAACACCGGGGAGCTGTTTTTT.